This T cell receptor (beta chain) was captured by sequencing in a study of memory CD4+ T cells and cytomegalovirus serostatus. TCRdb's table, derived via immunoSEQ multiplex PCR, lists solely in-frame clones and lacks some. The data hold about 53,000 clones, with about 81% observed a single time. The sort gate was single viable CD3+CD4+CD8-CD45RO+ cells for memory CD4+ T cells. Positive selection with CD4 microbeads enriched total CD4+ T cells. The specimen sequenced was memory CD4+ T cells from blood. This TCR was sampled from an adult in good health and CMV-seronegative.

The CDR3 spells CASSQDGKGWNIQYF. CDR3 coding DNA: TGCGCCAGCAGCCAAGATGGAAAGGGGTGGAACATTCAGTACTTC. This chain uses TRBV4-1 with TRBJ2-4; a weak D match, TRBD1 (5 bases). The germline CDR1 and CDR2 sequences are MGHRA and YSYEKL. The CDR3 runs to 15 residues. Trimming stripped 0 bases from V and 7 bases from J, with 13 bases between.